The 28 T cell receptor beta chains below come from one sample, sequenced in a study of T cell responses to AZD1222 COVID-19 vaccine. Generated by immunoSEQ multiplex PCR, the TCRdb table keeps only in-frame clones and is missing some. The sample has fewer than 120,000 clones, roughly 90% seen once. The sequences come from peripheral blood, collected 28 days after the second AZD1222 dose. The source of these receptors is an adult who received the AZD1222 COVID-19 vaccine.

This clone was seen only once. The CDR3: CASSLLESNSPLHF. CDR3 DNA sequence: TGTGCCAGCAGTTTATTAGAGAGTAACTCACCCCTCCACTTT. V gene TRBV27 combines with J gene TRBJ1-6, with D unclear. This CDR3 has 14 residues. The germline V and J ends were trimmed by 1 base and 10 bases, with 11 bases remaining between them. Germline V gene data show CDR1 as MNHEY and CDR2 as SMNVEV (reference sequence).

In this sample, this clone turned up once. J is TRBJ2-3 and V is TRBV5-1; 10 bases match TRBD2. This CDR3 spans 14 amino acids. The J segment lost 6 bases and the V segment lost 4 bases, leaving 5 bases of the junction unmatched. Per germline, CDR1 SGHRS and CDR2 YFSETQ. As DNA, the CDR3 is TGCGCCAGCAGCCCAGGACTAGCGGCCGATACGCAGTATTTT. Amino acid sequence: CASSPGLAADTQYF.

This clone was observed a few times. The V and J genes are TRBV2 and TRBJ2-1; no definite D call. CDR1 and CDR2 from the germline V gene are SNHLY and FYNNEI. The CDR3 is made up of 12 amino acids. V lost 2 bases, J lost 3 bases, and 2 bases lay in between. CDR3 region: CASSEFYNEQFF. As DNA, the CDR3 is TGTGCCAGCAGTGAATTCTACAATGAGCAGTTCTTC.

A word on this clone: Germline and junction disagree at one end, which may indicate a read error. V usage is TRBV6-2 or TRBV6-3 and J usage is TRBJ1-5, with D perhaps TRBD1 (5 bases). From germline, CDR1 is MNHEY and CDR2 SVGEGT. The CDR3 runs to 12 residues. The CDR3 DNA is TGTGCCAGCAGTAGCCTTCAGGGCCAGAGGGATTTT. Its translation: CASSSLQGQRDF.

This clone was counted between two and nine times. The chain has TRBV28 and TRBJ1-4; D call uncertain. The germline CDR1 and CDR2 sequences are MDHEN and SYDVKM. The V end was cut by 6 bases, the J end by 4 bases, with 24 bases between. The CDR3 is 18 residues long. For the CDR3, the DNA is TGTGCCAGCAGCTCCCGAGGTCCGTGGGCAGAACTTAATGAAAAACTGTTTTTT. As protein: CASSSRGPWAELNEKLFF.

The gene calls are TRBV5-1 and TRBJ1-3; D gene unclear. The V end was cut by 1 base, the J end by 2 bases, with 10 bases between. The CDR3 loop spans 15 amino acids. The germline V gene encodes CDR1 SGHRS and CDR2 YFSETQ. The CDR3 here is CASSLSMRPGNTIYF. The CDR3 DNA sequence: TGCGCCAGCAGCTTGAGCATGAGACCTGGAAACACCATATATTTT.

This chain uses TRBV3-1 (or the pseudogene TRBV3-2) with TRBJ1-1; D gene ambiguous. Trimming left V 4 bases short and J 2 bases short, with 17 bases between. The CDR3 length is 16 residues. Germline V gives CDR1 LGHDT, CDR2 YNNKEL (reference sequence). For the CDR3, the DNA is TGTGCCAGCAGCCTAGACGAGGCAGCGATTAACACTGAAGCTTTCTTT. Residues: CASSLDEAAINTEAFF.

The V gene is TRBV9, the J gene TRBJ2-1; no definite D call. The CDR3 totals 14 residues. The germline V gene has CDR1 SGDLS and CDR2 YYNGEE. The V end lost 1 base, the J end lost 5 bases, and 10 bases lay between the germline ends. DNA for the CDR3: TGTGCCAGCAGCGTACTTCCACAGAACAATGAGCAGTTCTTC. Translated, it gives CASSVLPQNNEQFF.

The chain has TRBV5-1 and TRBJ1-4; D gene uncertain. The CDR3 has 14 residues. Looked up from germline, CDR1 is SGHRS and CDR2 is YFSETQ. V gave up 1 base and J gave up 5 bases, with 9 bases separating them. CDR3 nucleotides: TGCGCCAGCAGCTTGCGGGGAGAGAATGAAAAACTGTTTTTT. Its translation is CASSLRGENEKLFF.

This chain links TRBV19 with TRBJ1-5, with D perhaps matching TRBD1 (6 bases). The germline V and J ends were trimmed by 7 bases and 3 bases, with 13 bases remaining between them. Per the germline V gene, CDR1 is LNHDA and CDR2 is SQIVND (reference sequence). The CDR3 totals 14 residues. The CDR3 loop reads CASISGDSNQPQHF. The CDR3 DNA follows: TGTGCCAGTATTTCAGGGGACTCCAATCAGCCCCAGCATTTT. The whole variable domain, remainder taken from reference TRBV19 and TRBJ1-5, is DGGITQSPKYLFRKEGQNVTLSCEQNLNHDAMYWYRQDPGQGLRLIYYSQIVNDFQKGDIAEGYSVSREKKESFPLTVTSAQKNPTAFYLCASISGDSNQPQHFGDGTRLSIL.

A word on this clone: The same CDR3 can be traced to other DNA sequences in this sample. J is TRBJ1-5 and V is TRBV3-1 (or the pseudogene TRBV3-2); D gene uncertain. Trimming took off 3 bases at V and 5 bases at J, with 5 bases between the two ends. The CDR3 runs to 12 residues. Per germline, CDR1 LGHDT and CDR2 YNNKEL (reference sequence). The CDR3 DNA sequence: TGTGCCAGCAGCCAGGGATATCAGCCCCAGCATTTT. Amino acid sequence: CASSQGYQPQHF.

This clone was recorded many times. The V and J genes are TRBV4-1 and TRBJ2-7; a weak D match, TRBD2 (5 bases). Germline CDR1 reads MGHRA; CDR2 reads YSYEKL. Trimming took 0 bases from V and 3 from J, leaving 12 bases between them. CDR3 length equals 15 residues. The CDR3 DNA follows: TGCGCCAGCAGCCAAGAAGAGGGAACTCTCTACGAGCAGTACTTC. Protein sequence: CASSQEEGTLYEQYF.

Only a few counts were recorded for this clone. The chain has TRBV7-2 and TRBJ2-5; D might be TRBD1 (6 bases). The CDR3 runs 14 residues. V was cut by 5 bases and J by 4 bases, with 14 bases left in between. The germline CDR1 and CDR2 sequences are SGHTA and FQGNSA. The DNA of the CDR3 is TGTGCCAGCAGCCTCCGGCGCAGGGGAGAGACCCAGTACTTC. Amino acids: CASSLRRRGETQYF. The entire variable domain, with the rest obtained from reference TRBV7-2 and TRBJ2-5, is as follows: GAGVSQSPSNKVTEKGKDVELRCDPISGHTALYWYRQSLGQGLEFLIYFQGNSAPDKSGLPSDRFSAERTGGSVSTLTIQRTQQEDSAVYLCASSLRRRGETQYFGPGTRLLVL.

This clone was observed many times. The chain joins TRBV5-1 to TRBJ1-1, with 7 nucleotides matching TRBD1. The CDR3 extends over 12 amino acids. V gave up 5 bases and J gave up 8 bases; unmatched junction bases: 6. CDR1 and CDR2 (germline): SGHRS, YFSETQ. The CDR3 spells CASRRGQTEAFF. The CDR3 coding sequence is TGCGCCAGCAGACGGGGACAGACCGAAGCTTTCTTT.

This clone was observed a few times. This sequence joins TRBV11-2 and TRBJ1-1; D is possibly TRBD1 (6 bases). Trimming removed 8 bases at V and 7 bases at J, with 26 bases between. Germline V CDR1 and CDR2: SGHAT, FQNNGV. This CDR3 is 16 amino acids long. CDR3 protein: CASSKVGGRGRHEAFF. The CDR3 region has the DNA TGTGCCAGCTCCAAAGTGGGGGGCAGGGGACGCCATGAAGCTTTCTTT.

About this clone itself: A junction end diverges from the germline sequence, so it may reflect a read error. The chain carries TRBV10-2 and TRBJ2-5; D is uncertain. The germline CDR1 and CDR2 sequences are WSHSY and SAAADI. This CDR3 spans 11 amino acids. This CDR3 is CASSDQEAQYF. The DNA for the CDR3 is TGCGCCAGCAGTGATCAAGAGGCCCAGTACTTC.

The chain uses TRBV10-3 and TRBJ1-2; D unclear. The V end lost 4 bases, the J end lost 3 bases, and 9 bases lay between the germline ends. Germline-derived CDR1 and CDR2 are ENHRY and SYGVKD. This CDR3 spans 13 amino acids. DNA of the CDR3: TGTGCCATCAGTGTGTTACCTGACTATGGCTACACCTTC. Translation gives CAISVLPDYGYTF.

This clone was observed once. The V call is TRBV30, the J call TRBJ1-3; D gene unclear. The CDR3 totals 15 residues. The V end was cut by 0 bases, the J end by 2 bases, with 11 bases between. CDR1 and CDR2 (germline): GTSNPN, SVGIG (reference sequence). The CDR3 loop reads CAWSVGRVAGNTIYF. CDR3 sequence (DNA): TGTGCCTGGAGTGTAGGCCGGGTCGCTGGAAACACCATATATTTT.

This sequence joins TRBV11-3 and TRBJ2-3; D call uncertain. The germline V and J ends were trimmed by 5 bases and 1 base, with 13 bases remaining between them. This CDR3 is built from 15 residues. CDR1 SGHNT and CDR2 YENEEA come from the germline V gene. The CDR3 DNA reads TGTGCCAGCAGCCCCAGTGTAAGGGGCACAGATACGCAGTATTTT. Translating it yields CASSPSVRGTDTQYF.

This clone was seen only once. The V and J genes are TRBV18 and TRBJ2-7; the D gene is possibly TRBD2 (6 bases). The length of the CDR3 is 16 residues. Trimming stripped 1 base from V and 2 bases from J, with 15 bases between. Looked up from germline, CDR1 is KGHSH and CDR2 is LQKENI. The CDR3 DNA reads TGTGCCAGCTCACCACTCCCAGCGGGTCATCCCTACGAGCAGTACTTC. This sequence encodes CASSPLPAGHPYEQYF.

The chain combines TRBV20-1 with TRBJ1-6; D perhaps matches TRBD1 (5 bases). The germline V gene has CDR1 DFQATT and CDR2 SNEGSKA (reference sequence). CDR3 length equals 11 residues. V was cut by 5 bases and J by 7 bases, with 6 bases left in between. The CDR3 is CSAGGNSPLHF. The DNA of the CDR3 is TGCAGTGCTGGGGGAAATTCACCCCTCCACTTT.

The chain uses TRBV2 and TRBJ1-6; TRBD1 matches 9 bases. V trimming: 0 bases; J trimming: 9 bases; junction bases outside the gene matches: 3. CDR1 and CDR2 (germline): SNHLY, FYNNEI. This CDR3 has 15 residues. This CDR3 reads CASSEAGTGLSPLHF. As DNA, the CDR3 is TGTGCCAGCAGTGAAGCCGGGACAGGGCTTTCACCCCTCCACTTT.

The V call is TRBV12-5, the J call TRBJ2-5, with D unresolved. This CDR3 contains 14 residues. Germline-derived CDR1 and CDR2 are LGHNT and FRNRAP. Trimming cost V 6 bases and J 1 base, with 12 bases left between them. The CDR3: CASGTVTTQETQYF. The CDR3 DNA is TGTGCTAGTGGGACGGTGACCACCCAAGAGACCCAGTACTTC.

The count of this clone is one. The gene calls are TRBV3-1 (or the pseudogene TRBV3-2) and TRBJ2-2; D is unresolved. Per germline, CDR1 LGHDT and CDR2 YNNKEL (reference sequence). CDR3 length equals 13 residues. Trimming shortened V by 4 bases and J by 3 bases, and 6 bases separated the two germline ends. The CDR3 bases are TGTGCCAGCAGCCCCTCGCACACCGGGGAGCTGTTTTTT. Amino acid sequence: CASSPSHTGELFF.

For the CDR3, the DNA is TGCGCCAGCACCTCCGGGACCACAGATACGCAGTATTTT. It yields the protein CASTSGTTDTQYF. The chain carries TRBV10-1 and TRBJ2-3, with D possibly called TRBD1 or TRBD2 (5 bases each). The CDR3 loop spans 13 amino acids. V lost 7 bases, J lost 2 bases, and 10 bases lay in between. The germline gives CDR1 WNHNN, CDR2 SYGVQD (reference sequence).

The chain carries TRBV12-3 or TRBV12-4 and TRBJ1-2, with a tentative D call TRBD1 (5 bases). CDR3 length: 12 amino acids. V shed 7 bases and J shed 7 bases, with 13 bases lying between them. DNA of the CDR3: TGTGCCAGCATTCCCGTTGGGGGTGGCTACACCTTC. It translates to CASIPVGGGYTF.

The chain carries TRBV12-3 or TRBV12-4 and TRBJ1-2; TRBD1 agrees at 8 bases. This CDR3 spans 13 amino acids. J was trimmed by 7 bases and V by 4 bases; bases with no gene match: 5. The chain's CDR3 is CASSSTGVGGYTF. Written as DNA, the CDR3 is TGTGCCAGCAGTTCGACAGGGGTTGGTGGCTACACCTTC.

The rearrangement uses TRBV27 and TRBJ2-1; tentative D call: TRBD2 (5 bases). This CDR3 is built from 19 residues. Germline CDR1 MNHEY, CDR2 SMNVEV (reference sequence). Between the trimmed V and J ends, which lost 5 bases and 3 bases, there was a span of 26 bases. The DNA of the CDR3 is TGTGCCAGCAGTCCGGTGGGCAGTCGGAGGTACTACCGCTACAATGAGCAGTTCTTC. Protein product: CASSPVGSRRYYRYNEQFF.